This TCR beta chain comes out of a study of blood T cells in healthy people across ages. The use of a sample-barcoded 5' primer and a J-beta primer mix characterized a second PCR of 7 to 11 cycles. TCRdb itself ran the 5' RACE reads through MiXCR, one entry per CDR3 protein. The data hold around 1,100,000 distinct CDR3 sequences, with about two fifths observed a single time. Germline CDR1 DFQATT, CDR2 SNEGSKA (reference sequence). The ends were cut back, 0 bases at V and 0 bases at J, with 11 bases in the middle. This CDR3 is 15 amino acids long. Sample donors were healthy Caucasian individuals that came from Russia, aged roughly 6 to 100.

The receptor's source is a man aged 18 to 35 in good health. The gene calls are TRBV20-1 and TRBJ1-2; no clear D. The sequenced sample consisted of blood. The CDR3 region has the DNA TGCAGTGCTAGAGATTCGACGGGCTCTAACTATGGCTACACCTTC. This codes for CSARDSTGSNYGYTF.